The clone carrying this TCR beta chain was picked up a small number of times. Its antigen is undetermined. TCRdb recomputed calls from the 5' RACE reads with MiXCR, one row per CDR3 protein. The sample has roughly 450,000 distinct CDR3 sequences; more than 25% are singletons. These data are taken from a study of CD8 T cells in ankylosing spondylitis. The CDR3 sequence is 15 residues long. The trim removed 6 bases at V and 7 bases at J, leaving 14 bases unmatched. General observations from the study: In ankylosing spondylitis patients, matched synovial fluid reportedly showed significant enrichment of disease-linked clones. Blood of patients with ankylosing spondylitis appeared to be characterized by a TCR beta motif of several highly homologous variants. Disease-linked clones had a CD8+ phenotype and relatively low frequency in peripheral blood.

J is TRBJ1-1 and V is TRBV12-3 or TRBV12-4; 7 bases line up with TRBD1. The specimen sequenced was blood, either unsorted or a sorted T cell fraction (not recorded which). This TCR was recovered from a male donor with ankylosing spondylitis. The CDR3 nucleotides read TGTGCCAGCAGCCGTCCCTACAGGGGTTTGCGTGAAGCTTTCTTT. It is translated as CASSRPYRGLREAFF.